A selection of T cell receptor beta chains follows, all from one sample in a study of T cells expressing NK-cell markers. TCRdb reanalyzed the 5' RACE reads and collapses them to one entry per CDR3 protein, without DNA. The ten top clones account for around 0.37%, within a sample of roughly 280,000 distinct CDR3 sequences. Source material: blood T cells: a sorted CD56 or NKG2C T cell subset, CD4+ or CD8+ T cells, or bulk PBMC T cells (not recorded which). These receptors were obtained from a man between 18 and 29 years old in good health. CDR3s include the opening cysteine and the closing phenylalanine or tryptophan. The order of the fields is V gene, J gene, CDR3 protein.

V: TRBV6-5
J: TRBJ2-7
CDR3: CASSYSGGTGVESYEQYF

V: TRBV20-1
J: TRBJ1-1
CDR3: CSARDSRVGNTEAFF

V: TRBV19
J: TRBJ2-5
CDR3: CASSFQGNQETQYF

V: TRBV5-1
J: TRBJ2-1
CDR3: CASSHTGTGGFEQFF

V: TRBV20-1
J: TRBJ2-3
CDR3: CSASTRVPRDTQYF

V: TRBV6-5
J: TRBJ1-2
CDR3: CASSYGDSTANYGYTF

V: TRBV12-3/TRBV12-4
J: TRBJ2-1
CDR3: CASSLALRQFF

V: TRBV20-1
J: TRBJ2-7
CDR3: CSARDRGTPAYEQYF

V: TRBV6-5
J: TRBJ1-4
CDR3: CASSYLGMTNEKLFF

V: TRBV20-1
J: TRBJ2-7
CDR3: CSASDRGTGEQYF

V: TRBV2
J: TRBJ2-7
CDR3: CASRGQLFDEQYF

V: TRBV28
J: TRBJ1-1
CDR3: CASSSLRLQGPMNTEAFF

V: TRBV5-4
J: TRBJ2-1
CDR3: CASSFSGGHSNEQFF

V: TRBV12-3/TRBV12-4
J: TRBJ2-1
CDR3: CASSFLGANADEQFF

V: TRBV7-2
J: TRBJ2-1
CDR3: CASSREVYNEQFF

V: TRBV5-1
J: TRBJ2-1
CDR3: CASSLGLAGSKLIEQFF

V: TRBV5-1
J: TRBJ2-1
CDR3: CASFPSGRGGEQFF

V: TRBV20-1
J: TRBJ2-7
CDR3: CSAWTGQIYEQYF

V: TRBV20-1
J: TRBJ2-1
CDR3: CSAKTSGRAGEQFF

V: TRBV12-3/TRBV12-4
J: TRBJ2-7
CDR3: CASSLSGRAGEQYF

V: TRBV15
J: TRBJ2-1
CDR3: CATSRDWLAGDDEQFF

V: TRBV24-1
J: TRBJ2-7
CDR3: CATSDIRTSGNEQYF

V: TRBV30
J: TRBJ2-7
CDR3: CAWSVDRGYEQYF

V: TRBV29-1
J: TRBJ1-1
CDR3: CSVPTGTPTEAFF

V: TRBV5-5
J: TRBJ2-1
CDR3: CASSFWGGGLSSYNEQFF

V: TRBV6-5
J: TRBJ2-1
CDR3: CASRGAGLAGVLGIDEQFF

V: TRBV5-8
J: TRBJ2-4
CDR3: CASSFTGAGAKNIQYF

V: TRBV29-1
J: TRBJ1-1
CDR3: CSVERPVGGLTEAFF

V: TRBV4-1
J: TRBJ1-1
CDR3: CASSPPGLYTEAFF

V: TRBV6-5
J: TRBJ2-7
CDR3: CASSYGLAGEQYF

V: TRBV5-1
J: TRBJ2-2
CDR3: CASSLSVGGTGELFF

V: TRBV11-2
J: TRBJ1-2
CDR3: CASSLGAGATYGYTF

V: TRBV20-1
J: TRBJ2-3
CDR3: CSAPENRPTTDTQYF

V: TRBV29-1
J: TRBJ2-1
CDR3: CSVATGVRSGEQFF

V: TRBV6-1
J: TRBJ2-3
CDR3: CATRTSLLLDTQYF

V: TRBV20-1
J: TRBJ2-3
CDR3: CSARDPRGRPDTQYF

V: TRBV13
J: TRBJ1-1
CDR3: CASSHRGQGRAEAFF

V: TRBV29-1
J: TRBJ2-1
CDR3: CSVDGTRYNEQFF

V: TRBV5-1
J: TRBJ2-1
CDR3: CASSSTGSGEQFF

V: TRBV7-8
J: TRBJ2-1
CDR3: CASSLFSASSRSYNEQFF

V: TRBV4-1
J: TRBJ2-1
CDR3: CASSQGILAREQFF

V: TRBV5-6
J: TRBJ2-1
CDR3: CASSPLASGRPYNEQFF

V: TRBV24-1
J: TRBJ2-2
CDR3: CATSATNTGELFF

V: TRBV10-3
J: TRBJ2-5
CDR3: CAISDGLAGVQETQYF

V: TRBV7-7
J: TRBJ2-1
CDR3: CASSPGLAGGLGEQFF

V: TRBV20-1
J: TRBJ2-1
CDR3: CSARPLAGWYNEQFF